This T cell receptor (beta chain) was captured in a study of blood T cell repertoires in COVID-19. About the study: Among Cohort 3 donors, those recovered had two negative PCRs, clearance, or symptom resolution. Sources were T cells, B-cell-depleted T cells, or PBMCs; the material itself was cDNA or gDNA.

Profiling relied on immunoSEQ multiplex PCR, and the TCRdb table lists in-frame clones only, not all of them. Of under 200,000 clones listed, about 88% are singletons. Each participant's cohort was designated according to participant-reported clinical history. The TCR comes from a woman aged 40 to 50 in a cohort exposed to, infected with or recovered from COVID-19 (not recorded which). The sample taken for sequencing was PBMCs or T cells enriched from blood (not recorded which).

CDR3 loop: CASRDRNTEAFF. In nucleotides, the CDR3 is TGTGCCAGCAGGGACAGAAACACTGAAGCTTTCTTT. The rearrangement links TRBV2 to TRBJ1-1; weak D call: TRBD1 (6 bases). The CDR3 is made up of 12 amino acids. Trimming stripped 6 bases from V and 2 bases from J, with 7 bases between. Germline V CDR1 and CDR2: SNHLY, FYNNEI.